This TCR beta chain comes out of a study of CD8+CD57+ T cells in acquired aplastic anemia. For the study at large: The average for DNA from sorted CD4+ and CD8+ cells was 3 to 4 ug. Reads per healthy sample averaged about 9.8 million (CD4+) and approximately 12 million (CD8+). Study results and limitations: Overlap between patients and controls comprised just under 30 CD8+ CDR3 sequences.

CDR3 and TCR beta VDJ profiling relied on genomic DNA as the template. TCRdb fed the reads into MiXCR, producing one record per CDR3 protein. The table has fewer than 200,000 distinct CDR3 sequences, around 45% seen once. Germline CDR1 reads SGHTA; CDR2 reads FQGNSA. The CDR3 spans 15 residues. Trimming removed 4 bases at V and 5 bases at J, with 18 bases between. There are many counts of this clonotype. Its antigen is undetermined. This receptor was obtained from a human donor in good health. V and J are TRBV7-2 and TRBJ2-7, with D possibly being TRBD1 (5 bases). Sequenced material: sorted CD4+, CD8+, or CD8+CD57+ T cells (not recorded which) from PBMCs. The CDR3 reads CASSSRRGSGNEQYF. DNA of the CDR3: TGTGCCAGCAGCTCCCGAAGGGGATCAGGCAACGAGCAGTACTTC.